A single sample gave rise to the 5 T cell receptor beta chains below, sequenced in a study of T cell clones after liver transplantation (dated by TCRdb to about 2019). Libraries were built with the immunoSEQ multiplex PCR assay. Drawn from immuneACCESS, this table holds only the in-frame rearrangements with V and J called that TCRdb kept. Clones are partly lost; checked studies trace under half to an unresolved V gene and leave the rest unexplained. This sample has some 57,000 clones in its table, and 70% to 75% of those were observed once. Of the sample, about 9.7% falls within the top ten clones. Source: CD4+ T cells from blood, taken at the 22-month timepoint. Receptors originate from a human patient who received a liver transplant. After a transplant, some T cells may be of graft donor origin.

V and J are TRBV18 and TRBJ1-3; no clear D gene. The germline V and J ends were trimmed by 2 bases and 1 base, with 9 bases remaining between them. The CDR3 has 15 residues. The germline CDR1 and CDR2 sequences are KGHSH and LQKENI. This CDR3 reads CASSPNERSGNTIYF. The CDR3 DNA follows: TGTGCCAGCTCACCAAACGAGCGTTCTGGAAACACCATATATTTT.

The rearrangement uses TRBV2 and TRBJ1-5; 9 bases fit TRBD1. V shed 7 bases and J 7 bases; nucleotides not matched to a gene: 8. The length of the CDR3 is 14 residues. CDR1 and CDR2 (germline): SNHLY, FYNNEI. CDR3 amino acids: CASNTGTGKQPQHF. CDR3 DNA: TGTGCCAGCAACACCGGGACAGGGAAACAGCCCCAGCATTTT.

The table lists this clone with a few counts. The genes are TRBV18 and TRBJ2-1, with 9 bases matching TRBD1. Germline CDR1 KGHSH, CDR2 LQKENI. This CDR3 region has 15 residues. J gave up 4 bases and V 3 bases, and 4 bases lay outside the gene matches. The CDR3 is CASSPDRGLYNEQFF. CDR3 coding DNA: TGTGCCAGCTCACCGGACAGGGGACTATACAATGAGCAGTTCTTC.

This clone is a singleton in its sample. The V gene is TRBV2, the J gene TRBJ1-1; D is undetermined. The CDR3 runs 13 residues. Germline CDR1 reads SNHLY; CDR2 reads FYNNEI. V was pared by 5 bases and J by 3 bases, with 10 bases between. DNA of the CDR3: TGTGCCAGCAGTCTCCGACGGGACACTGAAGCTTTCTTT. Residues: CASSLRRDTEAFF.

This clone has just a few counts. The genes are TRBV7-2 and TRBJ2-2; D ambiguous. CDR3 length: 16 residues. Trimming removed 5 bases from V and 4 bases from J, with 17 bases in between. Germline CDR1 and CDR2: SGHTA and FQGNSA. Here the CDR3 reads CASSPRTKLSTGELFF. CDR3 in DNA: TGTGCCAGCAGCCCCAGAACTAAGCTCTCCACCGGGGAGCTGTTTTTT.